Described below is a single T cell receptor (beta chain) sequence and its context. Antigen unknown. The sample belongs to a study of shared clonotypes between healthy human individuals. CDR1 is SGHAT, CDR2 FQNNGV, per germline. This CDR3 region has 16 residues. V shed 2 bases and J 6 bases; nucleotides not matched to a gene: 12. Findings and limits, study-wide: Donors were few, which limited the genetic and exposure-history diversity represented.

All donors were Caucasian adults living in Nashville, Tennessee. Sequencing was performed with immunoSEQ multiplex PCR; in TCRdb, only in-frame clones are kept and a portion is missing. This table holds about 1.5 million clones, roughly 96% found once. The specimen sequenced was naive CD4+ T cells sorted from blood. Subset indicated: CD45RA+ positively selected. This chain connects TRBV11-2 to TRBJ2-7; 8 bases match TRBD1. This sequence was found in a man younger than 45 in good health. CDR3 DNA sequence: TGTGCCAGCAGCTTACCAATCGGGACAGGATCAGCCGAGCAGTACTTC. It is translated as CASSLPIGTGSAEQYF.